The rows below give T cell receptor beta chains drawn from one sample of a study of regulatory T cells in long-lasting Graves disease. TCRdb reanalysed the multiplex PCR reads using MiXCR and keeps one entry per CDR3 protein. The data show 400,000 to 500,000 distinct CDR3 sequences, with roughly 17% seen just once and 20% to 25% held by the top ten. This same sample was also part of a study on T cells in Graves' hyperthyroidism and ophthalmopathy.

The input for sequencing was peripheral blood mononuclear cells (PBMCs), taken at new diagnosis, from a patient treated with antithyroid drugs. All receptors come from a woman between 18 and 29 years old with Graves disease. The CDR3 runs from the conserved cysteine through the conserved F or W. D genes are given only for firm matches. Clone size is shown for a subset of rows, as once, few, many or a class of expanded clone.

d_call	v_call	clone_size	j_call	cdr3_aa	cdr3_nt
NA	TRBV12-3/TRBV12-4	many	TRBJ2-3	CASSPVGNTQYF	TGTGCCAGCAGTCCCGTGGGAAATACGCAGTATTTT
NA	TRBV13	many	TRBJ2-7	CASSQPGPSYEQYF	TGTGCCAGCAGTCAGCCAGGGCCCTCCTACGAGCAGTACTTC
NA	TRBV6-9	many	TRBJ2-5	CASSYMLAGETQYF	TGTGCCAGCAGTTACATGTTGGCCGGAGAGACCCAGTACTTC
TRBD1	TRBV6-4	few	TRBJ2-3	CASSDGTGGTDTQYF	TGTGCCAGCAGTGACGGGACAGGGGGCACAGATACGCAGTATTTT
TRBD1	TRBV10-3	few	TRBJ2-7	CATEGTGTYEQYF	TGTGCCACTGAAGGGACAGGGACCTACGAGCAGTACTTC
NA	TRBV19	few	TRBJ2-7	CATYGGPNYEQCF	TGTGCCACCTACGGAGGACCGAATTACGAGCAGTGCTTC
NA	TRBV28	many	TRBJ1-6	CASGGPSTSPLHF	TGTGCCAGCGGAGGACCTTCAACTTCACCCCTCCACTTT
NA	TRBV7-2	NA	TRBJ1-4	CASSLQPATNEKLFF	TGTGCCAGCAGCTTACAGCCTGCAACTAATGAAAAACTGTTTTTT
NA	TRBV5-8	NA	TRBJ1-1	CASSKVRNTEAFF	TGTGCCAGCAGCAAGGTGAGAAACACTGAAGCTTTCTTT
TRBD1	TRBV5-1	few	TRBJ2-3	CASSEGQGGDTQYF	TGCGCCAGCAGCGAGGGACAGGGAGGTGATACGCAGTATTTT
NA	TRBV7-2	many	TRBJ2-6	CASSLTGALSGANVLTF	TGTGCCAGCAGCTTGACCGGGGCCCTCTCTGGGGCCAACGTCCTGACTTTC
TRBD2	TRBV12-3/TRBV12-4	NA	TRBJ2-7	CASSFTRAGAYEQYF	TGTGCCAGCAGTTTTACGAGAGCGGGAGCCTACGAGCAGTACTTC
NA	TRBV29-1	NA	TRBJ1-2	CSVEGLGADYGYTF	TGCAGCGTTGAAGGGCTGGGGGCAGACTATGGCTACACCTTC
NA	TRBV24-1	NA	TRBJ2-3	CATSPSARDTQYF	TGTGCCACCAGCCCATCAGCTAGGGATACGCAGTATTTT
NA	TRBV30	many	TRBJ2-7	CAWSPNLDSLPNYEQYF	TGTGCCTGGAGTCCTAACCTCGACAGCCTTCCCAACTACGAGCAGTACTTC
TRBD2	TRBV5-1	NA	TRBJ2-1	CASTIAGGNNEQFF	TGCGCCAGCACAATAGCGGGAGGGAACAATGAGCAGTTCTTC
NA	TRBV11-2	few	TRBJ2-5	CASSLSGTQETQYF	TGTGCCAGCAGCTTATCCGGGACGCAAGAGACCCAGTACTTC
NA	TRBV7-2	many	TRBJ2-3	CASSWRTAGTDTQYF	TGTGCCAGCAGCTGGCGGACAGCCGGCACAGATACGCAGTATTTT
TRBD1	TRBV28	many	TRBJ1-1	CASKFGGTANTEAFF	TGTGCCAGCAAGTTTGGCGGGACAGCGAACACTGAAGCTTTCTTT
NA	TRBV28	many	TRBJ1-2	CASSSGDLYGYTF	TGTGCCAGCAGTTCGGGGGACCTCTATGGCTACACCTTC
NA	TRBV12-3/TRBV12-4	few	TRBJ1-5	CASSFWTPSNQPQHF	TGTGCCAGCAGTTTTTGGACACCTAGCAATCAGCCCCAGCATTTT
NA	TRBV6-5	many	TRBJ2-1	CASSYGAVQFF	TGTGCCAGCAGTTACGGGGCTGTGCAGTTCTTC
NA	TRBV28	few	TRBJ2-2	CASRTATGELFF	TGTGCCAGCAGGACGGCGACCGGGGAGCTGTTTTTT
NA	TRBV5-1	NA	TRBJ2-7	CASSLGIQDRPDPYEQYF	TGCGCCAGCAGCTTGGGTATCCAGGATAGGCCAGATCCCTACGAGCAGTACTTC
TRBD2	TRBV6-2/TRBV6-3	many	TRBJ2-3	CASSPLADSTDTQYF	TGTGCCAGCAGCCCACTAGCGGATAGCACAGATACGCAGTATTTT
TRBD1	TRBV13	NA	TRBJ2-4	CASSPGTEGVAKNIQYF	TGTGCCAGCAGCCCCGGGACAGAAGGTGTAGCCAAAAACATTCAGTACTTC
NA	TRBV12-3/TRBV12-4	many	TRBJ2-2	CASSLPTGGFGTGELFF	TGTGCCAGCAGTTTGCCCACGGGTGGATTCGGCACCGGGGAGCTGTTTTTT
NA	TRBV5-1	many	TRBJ1-1	CASSLVMNTEAFF	TGTGCCAGCAGCTTAGTCATGAACACTGAAGCTTTCTTT
TRBD1	TRBV27	few	TRBJ2-7	CASSLRWQGAQSYEQYF	TGTGCCAGCAGTTTACGGTGGCAGGGGGCGCAATCCTACGAGCAGTACTTC
NA	TRBV28	many	TRBJ2-6	CASSLWTIGANVLTF	TGTGCCAGCAGTTTATGGACAATTGGGGCCAACGTCCTGACTTTC
NA	TRBV29-1	many	TRBJ2-7	CSVGDGGQRREQYF	TGCAGCGTTGGGGATGGGGGACAACGGCGCGAGCAGTACTTC
NA	TRBV4-1	NA	TRBJ1-2	CASSPGISDYGYTF	TGCGCCAGCAGCCCCGGGATTTCTGACTATGGCTACACCTTC
TRBD1	TRBV15	NA	TRBJ1-2	CATSPGTGYGYGYTF	TGTGCCACCAGCCCCGGGACAGGGTACGGCTATGGCTACACCTTC
TRBD1	TRBV7-2	many	TRBJ1-5	CASKQGLRGNSNQPQHF	TGTGCCAGCAAACAGGGGCTCCGCGGTAATAGCAATCAGCCCCAGCATTTT
NA	TRBV14	NA	TRBJ2-7	CASSLQAAPYEQYF	TGTGCCAGCAGCCTACAAGCGGCCCCCTACGAGCAGTACTTC
NA	TRBV20-1	many	TRBJ2-7	CSASSWGATPNSKVYEQYF	TGCAGTGCTAGCTCTTGGGGGGCAACCCCAAACTCCAAGGTCTACGAGCAGTACTTC
NA	TRBV2	many	TRBJ1-5	CASSDRVSNQPQHF	TGTGCCAGCAGTGACAGGGTCAGCAATCAGCCCCAGCATTTT
TRBD2	TRBV7-9	many	TRBJ2-7	CASTQSTSGSDEQYF	TGTGCCAGCACTCAATCGACTAGCGGGAGTGATGAGCAGTACTTC
NA	TRBV7-8	many	TRBJ2-3	CASSLGMRTPRSTDTQYF	TGTGCCAGCAGCTTAGGGATGAGGACACCACGAAGCACAGATACGCAGTATTTT
NA	TRBV5-1	few	TRBJ2-3	CASSPYGGETDTQYF	TGCGCCAGCAGCCCCTACGGGGGAGAAACAGATACGCAGTATTTT
NA	TRBV11-2	NA	TRBJ1-4	CASSLDPGEKLFF	TGTGCCAGCAGCTTAGACCCCGGTGAAAAACTGTTTTTT
TRBD2	TRBV5-8	few	TRBJ2-3	CASSRGDRIDTQYF	TGTGCCAGCAGCCGGGGGGACCGTATAGATACGCAGTATTTT
NA	TRBV15	many	TRBJ2-5	CATSRDSRAEETQYF	TGTGCCACCAGCAGAGATAGCAGGGCTGAAGAGACCCAGTACTTC
NA	TRBV20-1	many	TRBJ2-3	CSALGHPLIDTQYF	TGCAGTGCTCTAGGACACCCGCTGATAGATACGCAGTATTTT
TRBD2	TRBV27	few	TRBJ2-3	CASSLSEASGRGTDTQYF	TGTGCCAGCAGTTTATCAGAGGCTAGCGGGAGGGGGACAGATACGCAGTATTTT
TRBD2	TRBV28	many	TRBJ2-3	CASSLSPGGLADTQYF	TGTGCCAGCAGTTTGTCCCCGGGGGGGCTGGCAGATACGCAGTATTTT
NA	TRBV2	many	TRBJ2-5	CASSDGKGSRETQYF	TGTGCCAGCAGTGATGGAAAAGGGTCGCGTGAGACCCAGTACTTC
TRBD2	TRBV6-1	NA	TRBJ2-1	CASREGLASPGEQFF	TGTGCCAGCAGGGAAGGACTAGCCTCCCCAGGGGAGCAGTTCTTC
NA	TRBV27	many	TRBJ2-6	CASTHIRGAGSGANVLTF	TGTGCCAGCACCCACATCAGGGGCGCGGGGTCTGGGGCCAACGTCCTGACTTTC
TRBD1	TRBV7-3	many	TRBJ2-3	CASSLGTDTDTQYF	TGTGCCAGCAGCCTCGGGACAGACACAGATACGCAGTATTTT
TRBD1	TRBV19	few	TRBJ1-1	CASRTRDSEAFF	TGTGCCAGTAGGACCCGGGACAGTGAAGCTTTCTTT